The 10 T cell receptor beta chains presented below share a single source sample, sequenced in a study of blood T cell repertoires in COVID-19 (dated by TCRdb to between 2020 and 2021). The protocol used for the library was the immunoSEQ multiplex PCR assay. TCRdb took this table from immuneACCESS and kept in-frame rearrangements with V and J called. Such tables lack part of the clones; where checked against another copy, unresolved V genes explain under half of the gap, and the rest is unexplained. The sample yields 200,000 to 250,000 clones; about 85% were counted once. Clones ranked in the top ten supply roughly 2.7% of the sample. Material: PBMCs or T cells enriched from blood (not recorded which). Source of these receptors: a woman in her twenties or thirties who had recovered from COVID-19.

This clone has a handful of counts. This CDR3 reads CASSTTGTGVFGGYTF. The CDR3, as DNA: TGTGCCAGCAGCACTACCGGGACAGGGGTGTTTGGTGGCTACACCTTC. The chain joins TRBV7-2 to TRBJ1-2; 10 bases match TRBD1. CDR1 and CDR2 from the germline V gene are SGHTA and FQGNSA. There are 16 residues in the CDR3. The junction had 13 bases not matched to a gene; V was cut back by 5 bases and J by 7 bases.

The genes are TRBV2 and TRBJ2-5, with D uncertain. This CDR3 region has 14 residues. With 2 bases removed from V and 2 bases from J, the gap between germline ends came to 9 bases. Looked up from germline, CDR1 is SNHLY and CDR2 is FYNNEI. Here the CDR3 reads CASSEMTQQETQYF. The CDR3 bases are TGTGCCAGCAGTGAAATGACTCAACAAGAGACCCAGTACTTC. The variable domain in full, with the rest retrieved from reference TRBV2 and TRBJ2-5, is EPEVTQTPSHQVTQMGQEVILRCVPISNHLYFYWYRQILGQKVEFLVSFYNNEISEKSEIFDDQFSVERPDGSNFTLKIRSTKLEDSAMYFCASSEMTQQETQYFGPGTRLLVL.

This clone was seen a single time. The rearrangement joins TRBV6-2 or TRBV6-3 to TRBJ1-5; 7 bases are shared with TRBD1. Germline trimming cut 7 bases from V and 7 bases from J; bases unmatched to any gene: 10. This CDR3 is 14 amino acids long. Germline CDR1 MNHEY, CDR2 SVGEGT. CDR3 sequence reads: CASTPGGQEQPQHF. The CDR3, as DNA: TGTGCCAGCACCCCAGGGGGTCAGGAGCAGCCCCAGCATTTT.

This sequence joins TRBV7-3 and TRBJ2-1, with 9 bases fitting TRBD2. CDR1 is SGHTA and CDR2 is FQGTGA in the germline V gene. This CDR3 has 15 amino acids. J gave up 6 bases and V 1 base, and 4 bases lay outside the gene matches. The CDR3 reads CASSLMAGGPNEQFF. The CDR3 coding sequence is TGTGCCAGCAGCTTAATGGCGGGGGGGCCCAATGAGCAGTTCTTC.

The chain combines TRBV21-1 with TRBJ2-7; TRBD2, as called in the table, went unchecked against the DNA. TRBV21-1 has pseudogene status. This CDR3 is built from 15 residues. CDR3: CANPPRRSGCVEQYF. The CDR3, as DNA: TGTGCCAACCCCCCACGCCGCTCCGGGTGTGTCGAGCAGTACTTC.

The chain uses TRBV21-1 and TRBJ1-3; TRBD1, as called in the table, went unchecked against the DNA. TRBV21-1 has pseudogene status. The CDR3 extends over 14 amino acids. In DNA, the CDR3 is TGTGCCAGCAGCACTGACAGCTCTGGAAACACCATATATTTT. Its translation: CASSTDSSGNTIYF.

The V call is TRBV29-1, the J call TRBJ1-1; TRBD1 is a possible D gene (6 bases). The germline V gene encodes CDR1 SQVTM and CDR2 ANQGSEA. The V end lost 6 bases, the J end lost 3 bases, and 17 bases lay between the germline ends. This CDR3 is built from 14 residues. The CDR3: CSVRPTNRDTEAFF. Here the CDR3 DNA reads TGCAGCGTCCGACCAACAAACAGGGACACTGAAGCTTTCTTT.

The chain has TRBV11-2 and TRBJ2-4; D is unclear. Germline-derived CDR1 and CDR2 are SGHAT and FQNNGV. Trimming took off 0 bases at V and 1 base at J, with 10 bases between the two ends. This CDR3 has 16 residues. The CDR3 region is CASSLDGLRAKNIQYF. The CDR3 region has the DNA TGTGCCAGCAGCTTAGATGGGTTGAGGGCCAAAAACATTCAGTACTTC.

V and J are TRBV6-2 or TRBV6-3 and TRBJ2-7; 7 nucleotides align to TRBD1. This CDR3 region has 16 residues. Trimming removed 1 base from V and 0 bases from J; junction bases left unmatched: 6. Germline-derived CDR1 and CDR2 are MNHEY and SVGEGT. In DNA, the CDR3 is TGTGCCAGCAGTTACTTGGGACAGTTTAGCTCCTACGAGCAGTACTTC. Translated, it gives CASSYLGQFSSYEQYF.

J is TRBJ2-3 and V is TRBV5-4; the D gene is possibly TRBD1 (6 bases). The CDR3 consists of 14 residues. Trimming left V 6 bases short and J 0 bases short, with 11 bases between. CDR1 and CDR2 (germline): SGHNT, YYREEE (reference sequence). This CDR3 is CASNPGTSTDTQYF. Written as DNA, the CDR3 is TGTGCCAGCAACCCCGGGACAAGCACAGATACGCAGTATTTT.